These 26 T cell receptor beta chains originate from one sample sequenced in a study of shared clonotypes between healthy human individuals. Only in-frame clones appear in the TCRdb table, and some are missing; sequencing was by immunoSEQ multiplex PCR. The sample lists about 2 million clones, approximately 95% occurring once. Naive CD8 cells lacked CD45RO, underwent positive selection for CCR7 and left out terminally differentiated effector memory CD45RA+ cells. Sequenced sample: naive CD8+ T cells sorted from blood. These receptors originate from a man aged 18 to 29 in good health.

This clone occurred once. The rearrangement links TRBV9 to TRBJ1-2, with a tentative D call TRBD1 (6 bases). The CDR3 consists of 15 residues. The germline V gene encodes CDR1 SGDLS and CDR2 YYNGEE. Trimming left V 0 bases short and J 4 bases short, with 13 bases between. CDR3 protein: CASSVDRATSYGYTF. As DNA, the CDR3 is TGTGCCAGCAGCGTAGACAGGGCTACTAGCTATGGCTACACCTTC. Based on the CDR3 plus reference TRBV9 and TRBJ1-2, the full variable domain is DSGVTQTPKHLITATGQRVTLRCSPRSGDLSVYWYQQSLDQGLQFLIQYYNGEERAKGNILERFSAQQFPDLHSELNLSSLELGDSALYFCASSVDRATSYGYTFGSGTRLTVV.

The gene calls are TRBV27 and TRBJ2-3; 11 bases fit TRBD2. V lost 4 bases to trimming and J lost 3 bases; unmatched junction nucleotides: 9. The CDR3 is 17 residues long. From germline, CDR1 is MNHEY and CDR2 SMNVEV (reference sequence). The CDR3 coding sequence is TGTGCCAGCAGTTCCCATTCTAGCGGGGGGATTACAGATACGCAGTATTTT. Its protein is CASSSHSSGGITDTQYF.

The rearrangement uses TRBV15 and TRBJ2-3; the D is unclear. Looked up from germline, CDR1 is LNHNV and CDR2 is YYDKDF (reference sequence). This CDR3 has 16 residues. V was shortened by 0 bases and J by 1 base, with 11 bases between the two germline ends. The CDR3 DNA reads TGTGCCACCAGCAGAGAGGCGGTTTTAGGCACAGATACGCAGTATTTT. As protein: CATSREAVLGTDTQYF.

The chain employs TRBV5-1 and TRBJ1-4, with a tentative D call TRBD1 (5 bases). Germline-derived CDR1 and CDR2 are SGHRS and YFSETQ. The CDR3 is made up of 18 amino acids. The V end lost 5 bases, the J end lost 0 bases, and 20 bases lay between the germline ends. The CDR3 spells CASRPTRGLYATNEKLFF. In DNA, the CDR3 is TGCGCCAGCAGGCCCACAAGGGGCCTTTATGCAACTAATGAAAAACTGTTTTTT.

This rearrangement joins TRBV27 to TRBJ1-5, with no clear D. The V gene lost 3 bases and the J gene lost 2 bases, with 8 bases spanning the gap. The germline gives CDR1 MNHEY, CDR2 SMNVEV (reference sequence). The CDR3 loop spans 14 amino acids. The CDR3 DNA reads TGTGCCAGCAGTTTCATTCAGGGCAATCAGCCCCAGCATTTT. This sequence encodes CASSFIQGNQPQHF.

This clone occurred once. V and J are TRBV7-2 and TRBJ1-5; TRBD1 might be the D (5 bases). V was clipped by 5 bases and J by 1 base, with 15 bases between them. The CDR3 loop spans 16 amino acids. CDR1 and CDR2 (germline): SGHTA, FQGNSA. The CDR3 DNA is TGTGCCAGCAGCATAAACGGGGGACCAAGCAATCAGCCCCAGCATTTT. This encodes CASSINGGPSNQPQHF.

Comments on this clone: Other nucleotide sequences in the sample specify the same CDR3. The J gene is TRBJ1-1, the V gene TRBV5-6; D is ambiguous. Trimming stripped 4 bases from V and 3 bases from J, with 10 bases between. Per the germline V gene, CDR1 is SGHDT and CDR2 is YYEEEE. The CDR3 spans 13 residues. The CDR3 is CASSSGGDTEAFF. CDR3 DNA: TGTGCCAGCAGCAGCGGCGGGGACACTGAAGCTTTCTTT.

This rearrangement joins TRBV5-4 to TRBJ2-7; the D gene is possibly TRBD2 (5 bases). The V end was cut by 1 base, the J end by 4 bases, with 9 bases between. From germline, CDR1 is SGHNT and CDR2 YYREEE (reference sequence). This CDR3 is built from 13 residues. The CDR3 DNA reads TGTGCCAGCAGCTTGCGTCCGGGGTACGAGCAGTACTTC. Its translation: CASSLRPGYEQYF. The variable domain in full, completed from reference TRBV5-4 and TRBJ2-7, reads ETGVTQSPTHLIKTRGQQVTLRCSSQSGHNTVSWYQQALGQGPQFIFQYYREEENGRGNFPPRFSGLQFPNYSSELNVNALELDDSALYLCASSLRPGYEQYFGPGTRLTVT.

The gene calls are TRBV9 and TRBJ2-3, with 10 bases that match TRBD2. The CDR3 loop spans 16 amino acids. Per germline, CDR1 SGDLS and CDR2 YYNGEE. V was pared by 3 bases and J by 5 bases, with 9 bases of the junction left unmatched. The chain's CDR3 is CASSGTSGPMVDTQYF. CDR3 bases: TGTGCCAGCAGCGGGACTAGCGGTCCTATGGTAGATACGCAGTATTTT.

V and J are TRBV10-2 and TRBJ1-1; 9 bases match TRBD1. CDR1 is WSHSY and CDR2 is SAAADI in the germline V gene. Trimming removed 3 bases from V and 5 bases from J; junction bases left unmatched: 4. The CDR3 loop spans 14 amino acids. In nucleotides, the CDR3 is TGCGCCAGCAGTGAAGGGACAGGGCTAACTGAAGCTTTCTTT. Translated: CASSEGTGLTEAFF.

The J gene is TRBJ2-1, the V gene TRBV6-5, with D unresolved. Germline V gives CDR1 MNHEY, CDR2 SVGAGI. The germline V and J ends were trimmed by 3 bases and 8 bases, with 11 bases remaining between them. The CDR3 runs to 13 residues. The DNA of the CDR3 is TGTGCCAGCAGTTATATTGGTTTCGATGAGCAGTTCTTC. This codes for CASSYIGFDEQFF.

In DNA, the CDR3 is TGTGCCAGCAGCTCGGGACAGGGCAATGAAAAACTGTTTTTT. It translates to CASSSGQGNEKLFF. This sequence joins TRBV5-6 and TRBJ1-4, with 9 bases that match TRBD1. CDR3 length equals 14 residues. Germline V gene data show CDR1 as SGHDT and CDR2 as YYEEEE. V shed 3 bases and J 5 bases; nucleotides not matched to a gene: 2.

This chain uses TRBV19 with TRBJ2-7; D perhaps matches TRBD1 (6 bases). The CDR3 length is 13 residues. Trimming left V 6 bases short and J 3 bases short, with 12 bases between. CDR1 and CDR2 (germline): LNHDA, SQIVND (reference sequence). The DNA of the CDR3 is TGTGCCAGTAGCGAGGGACACCTCTACGAGCAGTACTTC. Encoded protein: CASSEGHLYEQYF.

The CDR3: CASTTYRQALANYGYTF. CDR3 bases: TGTGCCAGCACCACATATCGGCAGGCCCTAGCTAACTATGGCTACACCTTC. The rearrangement uses TRBV27 and TRBJ1-2; D unresolved. Germline CDR1 reads MNHEY; CDR2 reads SMNVEV (reference sequence). The CDR3 has 17 residues. Trimming shortened V by 7 bases and J by 0 bases, and 21 bases separated the two germline ends.

A note on this clone: Other DNA sequences in the same sample also yield this CDR3. V usage is TRBV19 and J usage is TRBJ1-1, with a possible D match to TRBD1 (5 bases). V lost 6 bases to trimming and J lost 0 bases, with 8 bases between them. The length of the CDR3 is 13 residues. CDR1 and CDR2 from the germline V gene are LNHDA and SQIVND (reference sequence). CDR3 nucleotide sequence: TGTGCCAGTAGGGGGACCGTGAACACTGAAGCTTTCTTT. Translating it yields CASRGTVNTEAFF.

This clone was counted only a few times. The chain carries TRBV11-2 and TRBJ2-7; 7 bases map to TRBD2. Germline V lookup: CDR1 SGHAT, CDR2 FQNNGV. J gave up 3 bases and V 0 bases, and 2 bases lay outside the gene matches. This CDR3 is 14 amino acids long. DNA for the CDR3: TGTGCCAGCAGCTTAGAACCTAGCGGCTACGAGCAGTACTTC. This translates into CASSLEPSGYEQYF.

V is TRBV27 and J is TRBJ2-5; TRBD1 is a possible D gene (6 bases). CDR3 length equals 14 residues. V was clipped by 7 bases and J by 2 bases, with 14 bases between them. CDR1 and CDR2 from the germline V gene are MNHEY and SMNVEV (reference sequence). The CDR3 DNA follows: TGTGCCAGCACCATGACAGGTTCTCAAGAGACCCAGTACTTC. It translates to CASTMTGSQETQYF.

This clone has more than one count but fewer than ten. The chain couples TRBV7-2 to TRBJ1-6, with D uncertain. The CDR3 is 15 amino acids. Trimming removed 5 bases at V and 8 bases at J, with 16 bases between. The germline gives CDR1 SGHTA, CDR2 FQGNSA. CDR3 DNA sequence: TGTGCCAGCAGCCTCCTGGCGGGCGGGGATTCACCCCTCCACTTT. It encodes CASSLLAGGDSPLHF.

V is TRBV6-6 and J is TRBJ1-2; 7 positions agree with TRBD1. The CDR3 extends over 13 amino acids. Trimming cost V 3 bases and J 8 bases; bases outside gene matches: 6. Germline values: CDR1 MNHNY, CDR2 SVGAGI (reference sequence). CDR3 loop: CASSYGEGGGYTF. The CDR3 DNA reads as TGTGCCAGCAGTTATGGGGAAGGGGGCGGCTACACCTTC.

The CDR3 loop reads CASSQVRESGYGYTF. The CDR3 nucleotides read TGCGCCAGCAGCCAAGTGAGGGAGTCGGGCTATGGCTACACCTTC. The chain has TRBV4-3 and TRBJ1-2; D unclear. Trimming left V 1 base short and J 4 bases short, with 13 bases between. Germline-derived CDR1 and CDR2 are LGHNA and YSLEER. The CDR3 is 15 amino acids.

The chain couples TRBV25-1 to TRBJ2-3; the match to TRBD1 covers 8 bases. Unmatched junction bases numbered 13, after V lost 1 base and J lost 4 bases. The CDR3 contains 18 residues. The germline V gene has CDR1 MGHDK and CDR2 SYGVNS. This chain's CDR3 is CASSEFAQTGGSADTQYF. For the CDR3, the DNA is TGTGCCAGCAGTGAATTCGCCCAAACAGGGGGTAGCGCAGATACGCAGTATTTT.

The chain uses TRBV27 and TRBJ2-1; D ambiguous. V was trimmed by 8 bases and J by 8 bases, leaving 16 bases between them. Germline assignment: CDR1 MNHEY and CDR2 SMNVEV (reference sequence). CDR3 length: 13 residues. Here the CDR3 reads CASRSFMEHEQFF. The CDR3 DNA is TGTGCCAGCCGTTCCTTCATGGAACATGAGCAGTTCTTC.

This clone appeared a single time. The chain couples TRBV5-1 to TRBJ2-5; D is perhaps TRBD1 (6 bases). Deletions cut 3 bases from V and 2 bases from J, with 11 bases between. Per germline, CDR1 SGHRS and CDR2 YFSETQ. This CDR3 has 14 amino acids. DNA for the CDR3: TGCGCCAGCAGCTCCGGGACACTTCAAGAGACCCAGTACTTC. This encodes CASSSGTLQETQYF.

The chain links TRBV7-9 to TRBJ1-3; D call uncertain. This CDR3 is 14 amino acids long. Germline lookup yields CDR1 SEHNR and CDR2 FQNEAQ (reference sequence). With 4 bases removed from V and 0 bases from J, the gap between germline ends came to 7 bases. CDR3 sequence: CASSSPSSGNTIYF. In DNA form, the CDR3 reads TGTGCCAGCAGCTCCCCGTCCTCTGGAAACACCATATATTTT.

The J gene is TRBJ1-1, the V gene TRBV30; 8 positions match TRBD1. The CDR3 spans 15 residues. V lost 5 bases to trimming and J lost 1 base; unmatched junction nucleotides: 9. Germline CDR1 and CDR2: GTSNPN and SVGIG (reference sequence). The CDR3 DNA sequence: TGTGCCTGGTCCGAACAGGGGGTCGGGAACACTGAAGCTTTCTTT. This gives the protein CAWSEQGVGNTEAFF.

The J gene is TRBJ2-7, the V gene TRBV11-2, with D unresolved. V lost 0 bases, J lost 3 bases, and 9 bases lay in between. This CDR3 spans 14 amino acids. Germline CDR1 is SGHAT and CDR2 is FQNNGV. CDR3 region: CASSLDPMSYEQYF. CDR3 DNA: TGTGCCAGCAGCTTAGATCCCATGAGCTACGAGCAGTACTTC.